These T cell receptor beta chains were read from a single sample in a study of T-cell memory formation after mild COVID-19. TCRdb fed the 5' RACE reads into MiXCR, producing one record per CDR3 protein. The table shows about 560,000 distinct CDR3 sequences, with 17% occurring only once. Sample: PBMCs or a T cell subset sorted from them (not recorded which). Receptors originate from an adult woman who had mild COVID-19 (a few samples of this study predate the infection). Cell type and time point are not known. Each CDR3 is given with its conserved first and last residue. The D gene is left open where the match is weak. Some rows mark clone size as missing; the rest say once, few, many or name a class of expanded clone.

D gene	V gene	J gene	clone size	CDR3 DNA	CDR3 protein
TRBD2	TRBV12-3/TRBV12-4	TRBJ2-5	.	TGTGCCAGCAGTCGGACTAGCGGGAATAGGACCCAGTACTTC	CASSRTSGNRTQYF
TRBD2	TRBV29-1	TRBJ2-1	.	TGCAGCGTTGATAATAGCGGGGGCCCCTACAATGAGCAGTTCTTC	CSVDNSGGPYNEQFF
TRBD2	TRBV7-2	TRBJ2-3	few	TGTGCCAGCAGCCAGACTAGCGGGAGTCGCACAGATACGCAGTATTTT	CASSQTSGSRTDTQYF
TRBD2	TRBV12-3/TRBV12-4	TRBJ2-7	few	TGTGCCAGCAGTTATGCTAGCGGGAGCTCCTACGAGCAGTACTTC	CASSYASGSSYEQYF
.	TRBV5-1	TRBJ2-1	.	TGCGCCAGCAGCTTAGGTCACGGGGGGCAATCCTACAATGAGCAGTTCTTC	CASSLGHGGQSYNEQFF
.	TRBV9	TRBJ1-5	few	TGTGCCAGCAGCGTATCTGGGCAAGACGAGCCCCAGCATTTT	CASSVSGQDEPQHF
TRBD1	TRBV2	TRBJ2-5	.	TGTGCCAGCACCCCTTACGGGACAGAACAAGAGACCCAGTACTTC	CASTPYGTEQETQYF
TRBD2	TRBV20-1	TRBJ2-5	few	TGCAGTGCCCGGACTAGCGGGAGGAGGGGGGAGACCCAGTACTTC	CSARTSGRRGETQYF
.	TRBV5-1	TRBJ1-1	.	TGCGCCAGCCGTGGGGACACCTTGAACACTGAAGCTTTCTTT	CASRGDTLNTEAFF
.	TRBV6-1	TRBJ1-2	.	TGTGCCAGCAGTGAAAGCTGGCCACTTCGATATGGCTACACCTTC	CASSESWPLRYGYTF
TRBD1	TRBV25-1	TRBJ2-5	.	TGTGCCAGCTCCCACCCCTTTTCCGAGACAGGGAACGAGACCCAGTACTTC	CASSHPFSETGNETQYF
TRBD1	TRBV4-3	TRBJ2-5	.	TGCGCCAGCAGCCAAGCGGGACAGGGGGCGCGTGAGACCCAGTACTTC	CASSQAGQGARETQYF
TRBD1	TRBV6-6	TRBJ1-2	.	TGTGCCAGCAGTTACCAGACAGGGGGCTACACCTTC	CASSYQTGGYTF
TRBD1	TRBV5-1	TRBJ1-6	few	TGCGCCAGCAGCCCAAAAGGGACAGAAAATTCACCCCTCCACTTT	CASSPKGTENSPLHF
.	TRBV12-3/TRBV12-4	TRBJ2-1	few	TGTGCCAGCAGTTTAGGTCCGTTCAATGAGCAGTTCTTC	CASSLGPFNEQFF
TRBD2	TRBV9	TRBJ2-1	few	TGTGCCAGCACAGGTGGGGGACTAGCGGGAGAGAACGACAATGAGCAGTTCTTC	CASTGGGLAGENDNEQFF
TRBD2	TRBV15	TRBJ2-1	few	TGTGCCACCCGGGGCTCTCACAGACTAGCGGGTTCGACCAATGAGCAGTTCTTC	CATRGSHRLAGSTNEQFF
TRBD1	TRBV20-1	TRBJ1-5	few	TGCAGTGCTAGAGAATTACAGACAGGGGGCAATCAGCCCCAGCATTTT	CSARELQTGGNQPQHF
.	TRBV12-3/TRBV12-4	TRBJ2-1	.	TGTGCCAGCAGTTTGAGTCAAAGCTCCTACAATGAGCAGTTCTTC	CASSLSQSSYNEQFF
.	TRBV6-2/TRBV6-3	TRBJ2-1	few	TGTGCCAGCGGTTTCTCAGAGGGGAATGAGCAGTTCTTC	CASGFSEGNEQFF
TRBD1	TRBV27	TRBJ1-2	.	TGTGCCAGCAGACCGGACAGGGGCTATGGCTACACCTTC	CASRPDRGYGYTF
.	TRBV5-1	TRBJ2-5	few	TGCGCCAGCAGTCCTACCCCCGGGAGACAGGAGACCCAGTACTTC	CASSPTPGRQETQYF
TRBD1	TRBV20-1	TRBJ1-1	few	TGCAGTGCCAGGGCGGGACAGGGTGAAGCTTTCTTT	CSARAGQGEAFF
.	TRBV4-3	TRBJ1-5	.	TGCGCCAGCAGCCAGGGCCCCTGGGGAGGCAATCAGCCCCAGCATTTT	CASSQGPWGGNQPQHF
TRBD2	TRBV7-2	TRBJ2-1	.	TGTGCCAGCAGCTCCCCATGGGGGACTAGCGGGGATAGCTCCTACAATGAGCAGTTCTTC	CASSSPWGTSGDSSYNEQFF
.	TRBV7-8	TRBJ2-1	few	TGTGCCAGCAGCTTAACGGGACACAACAATGAGCAGTTCTTC	CASSLTGHNNEQFF
.	TRBV28	TRBJ1-1	few	TGTGCCAGCAGTTTAGGTTTCTGGACTGAAGCTTTCTTT	CASSLGFWTEAFF